Listed here are 22 T cell receptor beta chains from one sample, sequenced in a study of T cells in Graves' hyperthyroidism and ophthalmopathy. What was amplified from RNA transcripts were TCR beta CDR3 regions. HTBI primers drove first-round RT-PCR of the TCR CDR3. Each CDR3 protein gets one entry after TCRdb re-called the multiplex PCR reads with MiXCR. The sample lists approximately 380,000 distinct CDR3 sequences; around an eighth were seen once. The sequencing input was blood. All receptors come from a man aged 45-65 years with Graves' ophthalmopathy.

This clonotype was picked up many times. The genes are TRBV18 and TRBJ2-7; D gene uncertain. The germline CDR1 and CDR2 sequences are KGHSH and LQKENI. V was pared by 1 base and J by 3 bases, with 7 bases between. This CDR3 contains 13 residues. The CDR3 sequence: CASSPRSNYEQYF. In DNA form, the CDR3 reads TGTGCCAGCTCACCACGGAGCAACTACGAGCAGTACTTC.

The rearrangement joins TRBV5-1 to TRBJ2-2; D may correspond to TRBD1 or TRBD2 (5 bases each). Looked up from germline, CDR1 is SGHRS and CDR2 is YFSETQ. The CDR3 totals 15 residues. The V end lost 4 bases, the J end lost 4 bases, and 14 bases lay between the germline ends. DNA of the CDR3: TGCGCCAGCAGCCTCGGGTCGAGGGGCACCGGGGAGCTGTTTTTT. Protein: CASSLGSRGTGELFF.

This clonotype was observed at least ten times. V and J are TRBV19 and TRBJ2-7, with TRBD2 identical over 8 bases. The germline gives CDR1 LNHDA, CDR2 SQIVND (reference sequence). V lost 5 bases to trimming and J lost 5 bases; unmatched junction nucleotides: 5. The CDR3 sequence is 13 residues long. For the CDR3, the DNA is TGTGCCAGTAGTCAGGCGGGGGGACACGAGCAGTACTTC. It codes for CASSQAGGHEQYF.

This clonotype was seen just once. The chain combines TRBV19 with TRBJ2-7; 7 nucleotides align to TRBD2. This CDR3 contains 14 residues. Germline lookup yields CDR1 LNHDA and CDR2 SQIVND (reference sequence). V shed 1 base, J shed 5 bases, and the junction held 5 bases outside the gene matches. The CDR3 region has the DNA TGTGCCAGTAGTATAGGGGGAGGGCCGAACGAGCAGTACTTC. It yields the protein CASSIGGGPNEQYF.

This clonotype has only a few counts. This may stem from a read error, because a much larger clone lies one nucleotide away. The chain carries TRBV11-2 and TRBJ2-2; no firm D call. The CDR3 is made up of 19 amino acids. The ends were cut back, 5 bases at V and 0 bases at J, with 22 bases in the middle. The germline V gene has CDR1 SGHAT and CDR2 FQNNGV. CDR3: CASSNRLTDVRTNTGELFF. The CDR3 DNA reads TGTGCCAGCAGCAATCGTCTCACCGACGTACGTACGAACACCGGGGAGCTGTTTTTT.

This clonotype was detected ten times or more. J is TRBJ2-3 and V is TRBV6-1; no reliable D call. From germline, CDR1 is MNHNS and CDR2 SASEGT. This CDR3 contains 16 residues. The V gene lost 6 bases and the J gene lost 4 bases, with 20 bases spanning the gap. CDR3 sequence: CASRRNSLSGPDTQYF. CDR3 sequence (DNA): TGTGCCAGCAGACGCAATAGCTTGTCGGGCCCAGATACGCAGTATTTT.

At least ten counts were recorded for this clonotype. The V gene is TRBV12-3 or TRBV12-4, the J gene TRBJ2-1; D may be TRBD2 (5 bases). The CDR3 totals 16 residues. V dropped 6 bases and J dropped 8 bases, with 23 bases sitting between them. The CDR3 reads CASSPVLGAGAHEQFF. Written as DNA, the CDR3 is TGTGCCAGCAGCCCCGTTTTGGGAGCCGGTGCCCATGAGCAGTTCTTC.

CDR3 sequence reads: CAWPRGAYEQYF. The DNA of the CDR3 is TGTGCCTGGCCTAGGGGGGCCTACGAGCAGTACTTC. The rearrangement joins TRBV19 to TRBJ2-7; D may correspond to TRBD1 or TRBD2 (6 bases each). The CDR3 consists of 12 residues. The germline CDR1 and CDR2 sequences are LNHDA and SQIVND (reference sequence). V was cut by 11 bases and J by 2 bases, with 13 bases left in between.

A remark on this clonotype: A much bigger clone sits one base away, suggesting this may be a read error. The chain couples TRBV2 to TRBJ2-1; D gene uncertain. This CDR3 contains 11 residues. CDR1 and CDR2 (germline): SNHLY, FYNNEI. CDR3 nucleotides: TGTGCCAGCGGTGACTCCCTAGAGCAGTTCTTC. Encoded protein: CASGDSLEQFF.

In its sample, this clonotype was seen many times. The CDR3: CASSLRTKLAEETQYF. The CDR3 DNA is TGTGCCAGCAGCCTCCGGACAAAACTAGCGGAAGAGACCCAGTACTTC. J is TRBJ2-5 and V is TRBV3-1; 8 bases agree with TRBD2. The germline V gene encodes CDR1 LGHDT and CDR2 YNNKEL (reference sequence). J lost 3 bases, V lost 4 bases, and 10 bases had no gene match. The CDR3 runs 16 residues.

This clonotype has more than one count but fewer than ten. The rearrangement uses TRBV2 and TRBJ2-3; a possible D gene is TRBD2 (5 bases). The ends were cut back, 6 bases at V and 0 bases at J, with 10 bases in the middle. Germline assignment: CDR1 SNHLY and CDR2 FYNNEI. The CDR3 loop spans 14 amino acids. The chain's CDR3 is CASRPRESTDTQYF. The CDR3 bases are TGTGCCAGCAGACCACGGGAAAGCACAGATACGCAGTATTTT.

In this sample, this clonotype turned up a few times. The gene calls are TRBV5-4 and TRBJ1-2, with D perhaps TRBD1 (5 bases). Germline CDR1 reads SGHNT; CDR2 reads YYREEE (reference sequence). Trimming stripped 4 bases from V and 8 bases from J, with 24 bases between. This CDR3 region has 16 residues. The CDR3 region has the DNA TGTGCCAGCAGCCCTCCTCCGGGACCCTCGATGACGGGCTACACCTTC. It translates to CASSPPPGPSMTGYTF.

The table lists this clonotype with many counts. The V call is TRBV20-1, the J call TRBJ2-3; D remains unclear. Germline V gene lookup returns CDR1 DFQATT and CDR2 SNEGSKA (reference sequence). Trimming removed 6 bases from V and 0 bases from J, with 13 bases in between. The CDR3 length is 14 residues. Here the CDR3 reads CSAGRLGSTDTQYF. The CDR3 coding sequence is TGCAGTGCAGGACGTTTGGGTAGCACAGATACGCAGTATTTT.

CDR3 sequence: CASSYIRGGTYEKLFF. The CDR3 DNA follows: TGTGCCAGCAGTTACATACGGGGAGGGACGTATGAAAAACTGTTTTTT. J is TRBJ1-4 and V is TRBV6-9; D possibly corresponds to TRBD1 (5 bases). Germline lookup yields CDR1 MNHGY and CDR2 SVAAGI. V was pared by 3 bases and J by 6 bases, with 17 bases between. This CDR3 has 16 amino acids.

This clonotype was counted at least ten times. The V gene is TRBV30, the J gene TRBJ2-2, with D perhaps matching TRBD2 (5 bases). Per the germline V gene, CDR1 is GTSNPN and CDR2 is SVGIG (reference sequence). The CDR3 has 15 residues. Trimming left V 8 bases short and J 6 bases short, with 22 bases between. DNA for the CDR3: TGTGCCAAAAGACGGGGATCAGGTCTGGCCGGGGAGCTGTTTTTT. Translated: CAKRRGSGLAGELFF.

The V call is TRBV7-9, the J call TRBJ2-5; D gene uncertain. V was shortened by 5 bases and J by 1 base, with 14 bases between the two germline ends. Germline CDR1 SEHNR, CDR2 FQNEAQ (reference sequence). The length of the CDR3 is 15 residues. The CDR3 DNA follows: TGTGCCAGCAGCCTTAGCTGGCAGGCCCAAGAGACCCAGTACTTC. This codes for CASSLSWQAQETQYF.

This clonotype has a count of ten or more. The gene calls are TRBV2 and TRBJ2-3; 7 nucleotides align to TRBD2. The CDR3 loop spans 15 amino acids. The germline gives CDR1 SNHLY, CDR2 FYNNEI. Losses at the gene ends were 5 bases for V and 2 bases for J; bases not matched to a gene: 7. The CDR3 region has the DNA TGTGCCAGCAGTCTAGCGGAACCACCCACAGATACGCAGTATTTT. This gives the protein CASSLAEPPTDTQYF.

CDR3 loop: CASSYWSLSSLGNEQFF. CDR3 coding DNA: TGTGCCAGCAGTTACTGGTCACTTTCATCTCTGGGCAATGAGCAGTTCTTC. V gene TRBV6-2 or TRBV6-3 combines with J gene TRBJ2-1; no firm D call. CDR3 length equals 17 residues. The germline CDR1 and CDR2 sequences are MNHEY and SVGEGT. Trimming removed 1 base from V and 6 bases from J, with 19 bases in between.

This rearrangement joins TRBV20-1 to TRBJ2-3; 7 positions agree with TRBD1. Germline CDR1 DFQATT, CDR2 SNEGSKA (reference sequence). Germline trimming cut 0 bases from V and 1 base from J; bases unmatched to any gene: 4. This CDR3 has 15 residues. CDR3 protein: CSARDMTGRTDTQYF. The CDR3 DNA is TGCAGTGCTAGAGACATGACAGGGCGCACAGATACGCAGTATTTT.

In this sample, this clonotype turned up many times. V usage is TRBV11-2 and J usage is TRBJ1-2; maybe TRBD1 (5 bases). The CDR3 runs to 14 residues. Germline-derived CDR1 and CDR2 are SGHAT and FQNNGV. V was clipped by 1 base and J by 7 bases, with 13 bases between them. The CDR3 is CASSLAPQGGGYTF. In DNA form, the CDR3 reads TGTGCCAGCAGCTTAGCCCCGCAGGGTGGTGGCTACACCTTC.

This clonotype has ten or more counts. The chain carries TRBV12-3 or TRBV12-4 and TRBJ2-3; the match to TRBD2 covers 10 bases. Trimming took 6 bases from V and 5 from J; bases not matched to a gene: 14. The CDR3 length is 17 residues. The chain's CDR3 is CASSLRSSGGLRDTQYF. The CDR3 DNA reads TGTGCCAGCAGCCTGAGGTCTAGCGGGGGTCTAAGAGATACGCAGTATTTT.

This clonotype was seen more than once but under ten times. The genes are TRBV5-1 and TRBJ2-3, with D hard to call. Germline V lookup: CDR1 SGHRS, CDR2 YFSETQ. Trimming cost V 2 bases and J 6 bases, with 13 bases left between them. The CDR3 loop spans 14 amino acids. CDR3 nucleotide sequence: TGCGCCAGCAGCTTACGGTCCCCCGGGGATACGCAGTATTTT. Protein: CASSLRSPGDTQYF.